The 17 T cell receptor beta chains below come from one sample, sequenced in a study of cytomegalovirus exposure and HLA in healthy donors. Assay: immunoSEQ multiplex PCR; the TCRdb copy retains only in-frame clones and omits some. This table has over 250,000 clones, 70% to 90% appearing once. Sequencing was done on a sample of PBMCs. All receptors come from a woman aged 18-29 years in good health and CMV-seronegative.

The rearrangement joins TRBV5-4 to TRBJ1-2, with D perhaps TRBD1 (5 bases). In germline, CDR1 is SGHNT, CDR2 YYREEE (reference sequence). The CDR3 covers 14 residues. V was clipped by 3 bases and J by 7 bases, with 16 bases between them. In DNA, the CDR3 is TGTGCCAGCAGCTCAACAGGACCAATTCCTGGCTACACCTTC. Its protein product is CASSSTGPIPGYTF.

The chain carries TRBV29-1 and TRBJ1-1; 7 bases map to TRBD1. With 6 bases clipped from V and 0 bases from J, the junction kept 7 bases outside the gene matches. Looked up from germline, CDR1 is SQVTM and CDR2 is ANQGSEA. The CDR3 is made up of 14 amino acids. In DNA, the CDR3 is TGCAGCGTCCTCGACAGGGCTATGAACACTGAAGCTTTCTTT. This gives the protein CSVLDRAMNTEAFF.

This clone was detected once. The CDR3 nucleotides are TGCGCCAGCAGCTTGGGGCCGGACAGAGGTGAGGGTGGCTACACCTTC. It codes for CASSLGPDRGEGGYTF. This rearrangement joins TRBV5-1 to TRBJ1-2; possible D gene TRBD1, 6 bases. The CDR3 extends over 16 amino acids. Germline values: CDR1 SGHRS, CDR2 YFSETQ. Trimming took off 0 bases at V and 7 bases at J, with 19 bases between the two ends. Variable domain in full (rest from reference TRBV5-1 and TRBJ1-2): KAGVTQTPRYLIKTRGQQVTLSCSPISGHRSVSWYQQTPGQGLQFLFEYFSETQRNKGNFPGRFSGRQFSNSRSEMNVSTLELGDSALYLCASSLGPDRGEGGYTFGSGTRLTVV.

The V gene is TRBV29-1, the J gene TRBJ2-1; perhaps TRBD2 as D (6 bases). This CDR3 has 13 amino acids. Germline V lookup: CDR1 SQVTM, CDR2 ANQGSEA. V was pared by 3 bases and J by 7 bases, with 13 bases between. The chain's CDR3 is CSVDVGGGNEQFF. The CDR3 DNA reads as TGCAGCGTTGATGTGGGAGGAGGGAATGAGCAGTTCTTC.

The CDR3 DNA sequence: TGTGCCAGCAGCTTAGCGTCTTTAGGGACAGGGGACTATAATGAGCAGTTCTTC. Amino acids: CASSLASLGTGDYNEQFF. J is TRBJ2-1 and V is TRBV7-9; 10 bases match TRBD1. The CDR3 is 18 residues long. CDR1 and CDR2 from the germline V gene are SEHNR and FQNEAQ (reference sequence). Trimming removed 0 bases from V and 7 bases from J; junction bases left unmatched: 12. The variable domain in full, completed from reference TRBV7-9 and TRBJ2-1, reads DTGVSQNPRHKITKRGQNVTFRCDPISEHNRLYWYRQTLGQGPEFLTYFQNEAQLEKSRLLSDRFSAERPKGSFSTLEIQRTEQGDSAMYLCASSLASLGTGDYNEQFFGPGTRLTVL.

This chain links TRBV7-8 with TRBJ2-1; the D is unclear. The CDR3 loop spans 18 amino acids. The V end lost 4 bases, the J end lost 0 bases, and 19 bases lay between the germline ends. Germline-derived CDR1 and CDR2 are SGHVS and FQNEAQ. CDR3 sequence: CASSSPLGDGISYNEQFF. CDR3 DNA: TGTGCCAGCAGCTCCCCGTTGGGCGACGGCATCTCCTACAATGAGCAGTTCTTC.

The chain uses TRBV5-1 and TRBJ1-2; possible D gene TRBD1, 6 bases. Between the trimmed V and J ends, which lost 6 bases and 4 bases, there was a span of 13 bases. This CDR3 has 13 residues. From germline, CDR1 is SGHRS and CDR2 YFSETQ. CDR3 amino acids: CASNTGSAYGYTF. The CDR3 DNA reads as TGCGCCAGCAATACAGGGAGCGCCTATGGCTACACCTTC.

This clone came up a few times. CDR3 coding DNA: TGTGCCAGCAGCTTAGCGGCTAGAGGCACAGATACGCAGTATTTT. Translated: CASSLAARGTDTQYF. The chain joins TRBV7-8 to TRBJ2-3, with D unresolved. V was cut by 0 bases and J by 1 base, with 8 bases left in between. CDR1 SGHVS and CDR2 FQNEAQ come from the germline V gene. This CDR3 is 15 amino acids long.

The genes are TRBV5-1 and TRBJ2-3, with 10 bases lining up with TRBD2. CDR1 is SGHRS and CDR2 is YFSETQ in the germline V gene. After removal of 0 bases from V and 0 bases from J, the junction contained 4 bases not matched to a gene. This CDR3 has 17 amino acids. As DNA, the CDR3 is TGCGCCAGCAGCTTGGCGCTAGCGGGGGCCAGCACAGATACGCAGTATTTT. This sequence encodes CASSLALAGASTDTQYF.

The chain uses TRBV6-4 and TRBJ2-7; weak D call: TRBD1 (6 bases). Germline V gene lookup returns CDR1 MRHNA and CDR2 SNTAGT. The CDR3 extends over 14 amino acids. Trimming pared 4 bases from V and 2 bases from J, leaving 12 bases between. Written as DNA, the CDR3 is TGTGCCAGCAGTGGTGGGGGCCCCCCCTACGAGCAGTACTTC. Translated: CASSGGGPPYEQYF.

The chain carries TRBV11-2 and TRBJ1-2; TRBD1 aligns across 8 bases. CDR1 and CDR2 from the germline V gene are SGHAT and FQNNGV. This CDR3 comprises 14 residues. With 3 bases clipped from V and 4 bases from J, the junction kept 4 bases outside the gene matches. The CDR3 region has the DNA TGTGCCAGCAGCTTCGGGACAGGACGCTATGGCTACACCTTC. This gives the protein CASSFGTGRYGYTF.

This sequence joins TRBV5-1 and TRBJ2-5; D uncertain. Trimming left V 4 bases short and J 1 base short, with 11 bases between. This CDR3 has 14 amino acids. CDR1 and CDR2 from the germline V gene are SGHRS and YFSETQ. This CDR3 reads CASSIQQSQETQYF. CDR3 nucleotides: TGCGCCAGCAGCATCCAACAGAGCCAAGAGACCCAGTACTTC.

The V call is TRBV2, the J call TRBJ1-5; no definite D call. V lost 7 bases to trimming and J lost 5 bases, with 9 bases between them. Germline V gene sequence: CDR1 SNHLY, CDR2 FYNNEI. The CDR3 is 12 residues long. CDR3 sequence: CASNPGDQPQHF. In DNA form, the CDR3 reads TGTGCCAGCAACCCCGGAGATCAGCCCCAGCATTTT.

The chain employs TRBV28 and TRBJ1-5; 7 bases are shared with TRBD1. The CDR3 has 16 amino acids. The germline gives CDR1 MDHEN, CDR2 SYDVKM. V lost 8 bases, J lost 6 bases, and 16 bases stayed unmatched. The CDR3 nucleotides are TGTGCCAGCCTAAGGAAACGATACAGGGGTCCTCAGCCCCAGCATTTT. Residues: CASLRKRYRGPQPQHF.

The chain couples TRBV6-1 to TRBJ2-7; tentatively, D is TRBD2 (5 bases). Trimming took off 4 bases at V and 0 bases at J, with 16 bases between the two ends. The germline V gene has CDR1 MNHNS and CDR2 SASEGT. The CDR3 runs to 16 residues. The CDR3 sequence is CASSAFRYGDSYEQYF. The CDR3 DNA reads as TGTGCCAGCAGTGCCTTCAGATACGGGGACTCCTACGAGCAGTACTTC.

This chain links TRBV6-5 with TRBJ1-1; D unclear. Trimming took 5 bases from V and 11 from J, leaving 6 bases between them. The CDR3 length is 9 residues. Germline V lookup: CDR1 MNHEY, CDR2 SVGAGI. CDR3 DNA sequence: TGTGCCAGCAGTCTGTTGGCTTTCTTT. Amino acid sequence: CASSLLAFF.

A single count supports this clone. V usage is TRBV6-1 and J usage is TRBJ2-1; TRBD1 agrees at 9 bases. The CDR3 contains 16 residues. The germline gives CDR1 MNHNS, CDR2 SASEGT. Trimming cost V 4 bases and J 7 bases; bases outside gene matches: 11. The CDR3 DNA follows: TGTGCCAGCAGTGCGTCAACCGGGACAGGGATTAATGAGCAGTTCTTC. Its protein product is CASSASTGTGINEQFF.